These T cell receptor beta chains were read from a single sample in a study of blood T cell repertoires in COVID-19. This table comes from immunoSEQ multiplex PCR, and its TCRdb copy is limited to in-frame clones, with some not included. The repertoire holds 180,000 or so clones, roughly 84% seen once, with approximately 1.1% in the top ten. Sequenced material: peripheral blood. The receptors derive from a man in his sixties who had recovered from COVID-19. The CDR3 runs from the conserved cysteine through the conserved F or W. A D gene is named only where the DNA matches it firmly. Clone size is not always given. Where it is, it says once, few, many or a class for expanded clones.

cdr3_nt cdr3_aa j_call clone_size v_call d_call
TGTGCCTGGAAGAAAGACAGCTATAATTCACCCCTCCACTTT CAWKKDSYNSPLHF TRBJ1-6 NA TRBV30 NA
TGTGCCAGCAGCCACCCGGACAGGGCTTATGGCTACACCTTC CASSHPDRAYGYTF TRBJ1-2 NA TRBV6-5 TRBD1
TGTGCCTGGAGCTACGGGGGGGTGTCGGACATTCAGTACTTC CAWSYGGVSDIQYF TRBJ2-4 few TRBV30 TRBD2
TGTGCCACCAGTGACTCCGGGACAGGGAACACCGGGGAGCTGTTTTTT CATSDSGTGNTGELFF TRBJ2-2 NA TRBV24-1 TRBD1
TGTGCCAGCAGCCAGGGGGGATTGGGCAAACTCGAGCAGTTCTTC CASSQGGLGKLEQFF TRBJ2-1 NA TRBV7-9 NA
TGTGCCAGCTCACAACAGGGACAGTCAAGGAGGGAAAAACTGTTTTTT CASSQQGQSRREKLFF TRBJ1-4 NA TRBV18 TRBD1
TGTGCCAGCAGTCTCATCGGGTCAGGGGGGCCTAGCAATCAGCCCCAGCATTTT CASSLIGSGGPSNQPQHF TRBJ1-5 NA TRBV6-6 TRBD1
TGCGCCAGCAGCCGGGGGGACAGGGGGAACGAGCAGTACTTC CASSRGDRGNEQYF TRBJ2-7 NA TRBV4-1 TRBD1
TGTGCCAGCAGCGCGACAGTTGACGGCTACACCTTC CASSATVDGYTF TRBJ1-2 NA TRBV7-3 NA
TGTGCCAGCGGGACAGGGAAGGAGTACAATGAGCAGTTCTTC CASGTGKEYNEQFF TRBJ2-1 NA TRBV9 TRBD1
TGTGCTAGTGGTTTGCCACGGGAGACCCAGTACTTC CASGLPRETQYF TRBJ2-5 NA TRBV12-5 NA
TGTGCCAGTAGTACCAGGTCGAGGCCCCAGCATTTT CASSTRSRPQHF TRBJ1-5 NA TRBV19 NA
TGTGCCAGCAGCTTGGTTGGCGGGGGACTTGACACCGGGGAGCTGTTTTTT CASSLVGGGLDTGELFF TRBJ2-2 NA TRBV5-5 TRBD2
TGCGCCAGCAGCCACAGGGGCTCCTCTGGGGCCAACGTCCTGACTTTC CASSHRGSSGANVLTF TRBJ2-6 NA TRBV5-1 TRBD1
TGCGCCAGCAGTGAGCCCGCCGTCCAAATACAGGGGGGTGGCTACACCTTC CASSEPAVQIQGGGYTF TRBJ1-2 NA TRBV10-1 TRBD1
TGTGCCAGCTCCAAGGGGCAGGACCCCTCCTACGAGCAGTACTTC CASSKGQDPSYEQYF TRBJ2-7 NA TRBV18 NA
TGCGCCGGCAGGGCTGGTTCACCCCTCCACTTT CAGRAGSPLHF TRBJ1-6 NA TRBV20-1 NA
TGTGCCAGCAGCGCAGGCCAGGGTTCTTTCTACGAGCAGTACTTC CASSAGQGSFYEQYF TRBJ2-7 NA TRBV11-3 NA
TGTGCCAGCAGCTTCGGGGGTCAATATGAAGCTTTCTTT CASSFGGQYEAFF TRBJ1-1 few TRBV7-9 NA
TGTGCCAGCAGCTTCCTAACCACAGATACGCAGTATTTT CASSFLTTDTQYF TRBJ2-3 NA TRBV7-9 NA
TGTGCCAGCAGCTTAGTAGCGGGGGGGGACACAGATACGCAGTATTTT CASSLVAGGDTDTQYF TRBJ2-3 NA TRBV7-8 TRBD2
TGTGCCAGTACAGGGGATAAGAACACCGGGGAGCTGTTTTTT CASTGDKNTGELFF TRBJ2-2 NA TRBV19 NA
TGTGCCAGCAGCCCCCGACTAGCGGGGGGGAGAGAGACCCAGTACTTC CASSPRLAGGRETQYF TRBJ2-5 once TRBV7-8 TRBD2
TGTGCCAGCAGCTGGGGGGATCGAGAGACCCAGTACTTC CASSWGDRETQYF TRBJ2-5 NA TRBV5-4 NA
TGTGCCATCAGTGTCCAGGGGGACACTGAAGCTTTCTTT CAISVQGDTEAFF TRBJ1-1 once TRBV10-3 TRBD1
TGTGCCAGCAGGGGACAGACTGAAGCTTTCTTT CASRGQTEAFF TRBJ1-1 NA TRBV6-5 TRBD1
TGTGCCAGCAGCCAGAGACAGGGAGGCACTGAAGCTTTCTTT CASSQRQGGTEAFF TRBJ1-1 NA TRBV14 TRBD1
TGTGCCAGCAGCGATCGGACAGGGGGATCGTACGAGCAGTACTTC CASSDRTGGSYEQYF TRBJ2-7 NA TRBV7-8 TRBD1
TGCGCCAGCAGCCACGGGACAGGGGCGAACACCGGGGAGCTGTTTTTT CASSHGTGANTGELFF TRBJ2-2 NA TRBV4-3 TRBD1
TGTGCCAGCAGTGAACGCCGTCTAGCGGGTTTCAATGAGCAGTTCTTC CASSERRLAGFNEQFF TRBJ2-1 many TRBV6-1 TRBD2
TGTGCCAGCAGCTTAACAGCAGGGTGGGAGCAGTACTTC CASSLTAGWEQYF TRBJ2-7 NA TRBV7-3 NA
TGTGCCAGCAGCTTACTCGGGACTGAAGCTTTCTTT CASSLLGTEAFF TRBJ1-1 NA TRBV7-2 NA
TGTGCCAGCAGTTACTCAGGGACAGGGGGTTACGAGCAGTACTTC CASSYSGTGGYEQYF TRBJ2-7 once TRBV6-5 TRBD1
TGTGCCAGCAGCCCCCTCCCCGGGAGGGGCACAGATACGCAGTATTTT CASSPLPGRGTDTQYF TRBJ2-3 NA TRBV7-8 TRBD2
TGCGCCAGCAGCTCAAGGGGGCCGAACTATGGCTACACCTTC CASSSRGPNYGYTF TRBJ1-2 NA TRBV5-1 TRBD1
TGTGTCAGCAGCTTAGGGAGTGTTAGCAATCAGCCCCAGCATTTT CVSSLGSVSNQPQHF TRBJ1-5 NA TRBV7-2 NA
TGTGCCAGCAGTCAGTCACCGGGACACCGGGACACCTTC CASSQSPGHRDTF TRBJ1-2 NA TRBV6-5 NA
TGCGCCAGCAGCTTGGTGCGGGGGAGCACAGATACGCAGTATTTT CASSLVRGSTDTQYF TRBJ2-3 NA TRBV5-1 TRBD2
TGCGCCAGCAGCTCGGACAGTTATGGCTACACCTTC CASSSDSYGYTF TRBJ1-2 NA TRBV5-1 NA
TGTGCCAGCAGTTTAGACAGTCAGACCCAGTACTTC CASSLDSQTQYF TRBJ2-5 NA TRBV12-3/TRBV12-4 NA
TGTGCCAGCAGTTACCAGGACAGCTATGGCTACACCTTC CASSYQDSYGYTF TRBJ1-2 once TRBV6-6 NA